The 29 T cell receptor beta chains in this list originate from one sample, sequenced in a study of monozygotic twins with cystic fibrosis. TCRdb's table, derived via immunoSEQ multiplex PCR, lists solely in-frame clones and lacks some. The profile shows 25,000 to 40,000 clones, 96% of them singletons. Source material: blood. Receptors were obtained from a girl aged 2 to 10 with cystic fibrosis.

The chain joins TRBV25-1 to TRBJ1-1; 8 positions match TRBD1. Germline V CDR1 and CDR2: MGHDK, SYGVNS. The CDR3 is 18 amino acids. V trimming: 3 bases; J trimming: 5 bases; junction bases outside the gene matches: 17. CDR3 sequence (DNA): TGTGCCAGCAGTGAGTCCACCCGGACAGGGAGTAAGATTACTGAAGCTTTCTTT. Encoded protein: CASSESTRTGSKITEAFF.

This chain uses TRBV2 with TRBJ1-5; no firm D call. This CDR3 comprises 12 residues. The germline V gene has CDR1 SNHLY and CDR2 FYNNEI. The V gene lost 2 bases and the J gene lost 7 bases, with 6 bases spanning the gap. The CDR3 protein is CASSELPQPQHF. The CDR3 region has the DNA TGTGCCAGCAGTGAACTTCCGCAGCCCCAGCATTTT.

CDR3 nucleotides: TGTGCCTGGAGTGGTATCTTGGGGTCTAGGGCCAACGTCCTGACTTTC. It yields the protein CAWSGILGSRANVLTF. The chain is built from TRBV30 and TRBJ2-6; D gene uncertain. This CDR3 has 16 residues. The V gene's germline CDR1 is GTSNPN and CDR2 SVGIG (reference sequence). Deletions cut 1 base from V and 5 bases from J, with 15 bases between. Looking up the rest from reference TRBV30 and TRBJ2-6 gives the full variable domain: SQTIHQWPATLVQPVGSPLSLECTVEGTSNPNLYWYRQAAGRGLQLLFYSVGIGQISSEVPQNLSASRPQDRQFILSSKKLLLSDSGFYLCAWSGILGSRANVLTFGAGSRLTVL.

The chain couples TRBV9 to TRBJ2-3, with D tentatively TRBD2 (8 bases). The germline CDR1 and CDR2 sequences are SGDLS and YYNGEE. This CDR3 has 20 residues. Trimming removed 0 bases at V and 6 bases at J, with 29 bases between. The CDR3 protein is CASSVGTGSAGAGGIDTQYF. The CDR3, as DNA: TGTGCCAGCAGCGTAGGGACAGGATCAGCGGGAGCTGGGGGTATTGATACGCAGTATTTT.

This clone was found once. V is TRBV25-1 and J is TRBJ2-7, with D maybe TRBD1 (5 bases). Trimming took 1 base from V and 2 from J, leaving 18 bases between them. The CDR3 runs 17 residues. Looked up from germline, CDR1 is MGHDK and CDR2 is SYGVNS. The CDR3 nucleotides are TGTGCCAGCAGTGAATTACTATTGGGGCAGGATGCCTACGAGCAGTACTTC. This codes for CASSELLLGQDAYEQYF.

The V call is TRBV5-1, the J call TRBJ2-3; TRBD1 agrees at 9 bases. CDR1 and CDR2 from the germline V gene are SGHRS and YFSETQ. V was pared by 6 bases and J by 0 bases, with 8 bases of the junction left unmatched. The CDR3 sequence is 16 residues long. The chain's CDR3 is CASNSMGTGSTDTQYF. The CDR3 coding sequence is TGCGCCAGCAACTCGATGGGGACAGGGAGCACAGATACGCAGTATTTT.

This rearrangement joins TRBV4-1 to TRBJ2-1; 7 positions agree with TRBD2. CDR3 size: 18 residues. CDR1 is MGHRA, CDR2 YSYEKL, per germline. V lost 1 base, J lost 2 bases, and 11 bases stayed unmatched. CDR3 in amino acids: CASSQASGTGGPYNEQFF. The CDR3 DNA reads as TGCGCCAGCAGCCAAGCATCCGGTACGGGAGGCCCCTACAATGAGCAGTTCTTC.

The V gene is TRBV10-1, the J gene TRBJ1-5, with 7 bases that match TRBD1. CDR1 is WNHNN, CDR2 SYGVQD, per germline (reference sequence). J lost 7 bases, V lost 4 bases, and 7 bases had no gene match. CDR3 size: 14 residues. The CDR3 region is CASSVVRGGQPQHF. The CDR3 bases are TGCGCCAGCAGTGTAGTCAGGGGGGGACAGCCCCAGCATTTT.

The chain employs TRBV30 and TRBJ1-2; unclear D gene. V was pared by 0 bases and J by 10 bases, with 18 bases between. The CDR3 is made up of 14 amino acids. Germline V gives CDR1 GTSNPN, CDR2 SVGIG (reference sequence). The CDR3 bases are TGTGCCTGGAGTGTCTTGGTTGTCGGAGTTTCCTACACCTTC. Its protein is CAWSVLVVGVSYTF. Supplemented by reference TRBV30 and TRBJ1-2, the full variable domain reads SQTIHQWPATLVQPVGSPLSLECTVEGTSNPNLYWYRQAAGRGLQLLFYSVGIGQISSEVPQNLSASRPQDRQFILSSKKLLLSDSGFYLCAWSVLVVGVSYTFGSGTRLTVV.

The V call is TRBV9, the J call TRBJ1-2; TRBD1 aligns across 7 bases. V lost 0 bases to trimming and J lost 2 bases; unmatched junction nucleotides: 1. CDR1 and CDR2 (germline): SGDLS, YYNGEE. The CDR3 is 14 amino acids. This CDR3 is CASSVEDRNYGYTF. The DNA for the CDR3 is TGTGCCAGCAGCGTAGAGGACAGGAACTATGGCTACACCTTC.

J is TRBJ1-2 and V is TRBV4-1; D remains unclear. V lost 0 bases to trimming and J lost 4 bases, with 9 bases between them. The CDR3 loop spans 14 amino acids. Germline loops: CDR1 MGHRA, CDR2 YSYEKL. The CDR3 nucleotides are TGCGCCAGCAGCCAAGATGCCGGATCCTATGGCTACACCTTC. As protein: CASSQDAGSYGYTF.

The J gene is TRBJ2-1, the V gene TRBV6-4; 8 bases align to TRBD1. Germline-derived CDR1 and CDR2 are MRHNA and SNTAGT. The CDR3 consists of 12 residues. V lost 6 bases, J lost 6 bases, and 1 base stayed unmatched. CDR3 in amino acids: CASRDRGNEQFF. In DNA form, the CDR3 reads TGTGCCAGCAGAGACAGGGGCAATGAGCAGTTCTTC.

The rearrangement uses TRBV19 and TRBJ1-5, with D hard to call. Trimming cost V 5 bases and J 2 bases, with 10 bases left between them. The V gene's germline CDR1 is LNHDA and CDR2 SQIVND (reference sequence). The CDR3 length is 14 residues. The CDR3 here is CASSLAFGNQPQHF. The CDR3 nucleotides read TGTGCCAGTAGTTTGGCATTTGGCAATCAGCCCCAGCATTTT.

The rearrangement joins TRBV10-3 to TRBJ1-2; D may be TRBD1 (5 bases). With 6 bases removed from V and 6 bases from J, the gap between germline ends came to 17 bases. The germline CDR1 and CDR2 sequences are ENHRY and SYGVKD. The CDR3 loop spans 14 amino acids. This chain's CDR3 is CAIRGREIGDGYTF. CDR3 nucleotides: TGTGCCATCAGGGGCAGGGAGATCGGTGATGGCTACACCTTC.

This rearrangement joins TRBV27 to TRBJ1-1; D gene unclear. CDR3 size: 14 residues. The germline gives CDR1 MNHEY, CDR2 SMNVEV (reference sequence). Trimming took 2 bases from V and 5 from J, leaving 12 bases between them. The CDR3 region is CASSLEDSRTEAFF. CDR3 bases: TGTGCCAGCAGTTTAGAGGACTCTAGGACTGAAGCTTTCTTT.

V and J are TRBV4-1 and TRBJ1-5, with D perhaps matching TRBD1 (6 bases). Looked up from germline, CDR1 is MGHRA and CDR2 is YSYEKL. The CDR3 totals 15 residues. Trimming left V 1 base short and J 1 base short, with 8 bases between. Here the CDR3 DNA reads TGCGCCAGCAGCCAAGGGCAGGGGAGCAATCAGCCCCAGCATTTT. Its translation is CASSQGQGSNQPQHF.

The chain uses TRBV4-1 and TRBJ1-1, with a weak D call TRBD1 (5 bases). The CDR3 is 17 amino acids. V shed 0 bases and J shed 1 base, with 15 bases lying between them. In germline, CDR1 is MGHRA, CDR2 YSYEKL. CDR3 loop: CASSQDTVRGRNTEAFF. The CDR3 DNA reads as TGCGCCAGCAGCCAAGATACAGTACGGGGGAGGAACACTGAAGCTTTCTTT.

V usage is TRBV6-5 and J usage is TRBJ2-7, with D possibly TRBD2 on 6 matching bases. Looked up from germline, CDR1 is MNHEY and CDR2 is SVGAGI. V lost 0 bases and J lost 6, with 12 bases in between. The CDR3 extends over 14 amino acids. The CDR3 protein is CASSYSRLVGEQYF. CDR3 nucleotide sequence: TGTGCCAGCAGTTACTCGCGACTAGTAGGCGAGCAGTACTTC.

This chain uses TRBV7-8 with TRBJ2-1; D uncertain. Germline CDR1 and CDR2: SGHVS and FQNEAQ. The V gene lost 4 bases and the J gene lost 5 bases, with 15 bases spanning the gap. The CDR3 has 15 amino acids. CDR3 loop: CASSSHRFQHNEQFF. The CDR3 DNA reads TGTGCCAGCAGCTCGCATAGGTTCCAGCACAATGAGCAGTTCTTC.

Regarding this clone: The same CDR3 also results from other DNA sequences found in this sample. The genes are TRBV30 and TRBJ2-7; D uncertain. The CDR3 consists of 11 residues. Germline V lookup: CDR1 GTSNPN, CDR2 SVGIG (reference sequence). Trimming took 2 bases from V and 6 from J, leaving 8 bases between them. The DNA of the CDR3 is TGTGCCTGGAGTATCGGATCCGAGCAGTACTTC. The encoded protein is CAWSIGSEQYF.

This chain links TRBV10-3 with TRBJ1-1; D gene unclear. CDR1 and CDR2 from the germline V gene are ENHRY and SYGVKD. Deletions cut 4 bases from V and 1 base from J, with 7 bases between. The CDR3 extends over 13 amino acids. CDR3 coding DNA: TGTGCCATCAGTGGAGCAGGGAACACTGAAGCTTTCTTT. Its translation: CAISGAGNTEAFF.

CDR3 bases: TGTGCCAGCAGCACTTCGTACACTGAAGCTTTCTTT. Its translation is CASSTSYTEAFF. This chain links TRBV5-6 with TRBJ1-1, with D hard to call. CDR1 is SGHDT, CDR2 YYEEEE, per germline. Trimming took 4 bases from V and 3 from J, leaving 7 bases between them. CDR3 size: 12 residues.

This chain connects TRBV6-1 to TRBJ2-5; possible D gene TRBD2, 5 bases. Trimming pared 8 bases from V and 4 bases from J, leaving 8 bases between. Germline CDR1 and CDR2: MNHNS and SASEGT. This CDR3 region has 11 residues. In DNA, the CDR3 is TGTGCCAGCCGGGGTCGAGAGACCCAGTACTTC. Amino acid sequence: CASRGRETQYF.

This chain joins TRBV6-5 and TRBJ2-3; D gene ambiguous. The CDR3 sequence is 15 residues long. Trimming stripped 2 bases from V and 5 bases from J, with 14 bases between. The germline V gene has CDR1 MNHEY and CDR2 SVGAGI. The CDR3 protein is CASSYGQLQKDTQYF. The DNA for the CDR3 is TGTGCCAGCAGTTACGGTCAGCTCCAGAAAGATACGCAGTATTTT.

CDR3 protein: CASSFPGVANYGYTF. CDR3 DNA: TGTGCCAGCAGCTTTCCGGGAGTAGCTAACTATGGCTACACCTTC. This chain uses TRBV11-2 with TRBJ1-2; D call uncertain. The CDR3 loop spans 15 amino acids. The germline V and J ends were trimmed by 3 bases and 0 bases, with 11 bases remaining between them. The germline CDR1 and CDR2 sequences are SGHAT and FQNNGV.

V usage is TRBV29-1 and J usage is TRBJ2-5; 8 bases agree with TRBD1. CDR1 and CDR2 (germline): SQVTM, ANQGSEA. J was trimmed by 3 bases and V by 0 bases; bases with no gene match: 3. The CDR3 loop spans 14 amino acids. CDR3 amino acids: CSVEETGVEETQYF. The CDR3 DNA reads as TGCAGCGTTGAAGAGACAGGGGTAGAAGAGACCCAGTACTTC.

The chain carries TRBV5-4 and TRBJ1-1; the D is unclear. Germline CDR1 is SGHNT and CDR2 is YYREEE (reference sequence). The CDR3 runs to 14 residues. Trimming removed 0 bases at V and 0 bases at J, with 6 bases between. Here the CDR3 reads CASSLAGMNTEAFF. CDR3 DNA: TGTGCCAGCAGCTTGGCAGGTATGAACACTGAAGCTTTCTTT. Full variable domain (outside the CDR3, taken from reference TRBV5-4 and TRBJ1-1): ETGVTQSPTHLIKTRGQQVTLRCSSQSGHNTVSWYQQALGQGPQFIFQYYREEENGRGNFPPRFSGLQFPNYSSELNVNALELDDSALYLCASSLAGMNTEAFFGQGTRLTVV.

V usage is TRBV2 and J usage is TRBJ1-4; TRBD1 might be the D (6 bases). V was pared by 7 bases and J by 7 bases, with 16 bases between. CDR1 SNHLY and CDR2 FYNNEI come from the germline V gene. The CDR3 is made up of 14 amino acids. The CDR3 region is CASNPRGTGEKLFF. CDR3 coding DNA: TGTGCCAGCAACCCCAGGGGAACGGGTGAAAAACTGTTTTTT.

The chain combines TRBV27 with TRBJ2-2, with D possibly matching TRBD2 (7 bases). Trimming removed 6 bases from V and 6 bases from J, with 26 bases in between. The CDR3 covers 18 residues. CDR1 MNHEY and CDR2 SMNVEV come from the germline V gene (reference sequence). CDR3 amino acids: CASRRRGGGAPGPGELFF. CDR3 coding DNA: TGTGCCAGCAGGCGCAGGGGTGGGGGGGCTCCAGGGCCCGGGGAGCTGTTTTTT.